The rows below give T cell receptor beta chains drawn from one sample of a study of blood T cell repertoires in COVID-19. Produced via immunoSEQ multiplex PCR; TCRdb's table is partial and in-frame only. The table records 350,000 or so clones, roughly 90% of them present only once. Sequenced input: peripheral blood. The receptors shown here come from a woman aged 60-75 years with COVID-19, enrolled during active disease. The CDR3 runs from the conserved cysteine through the conserved F or W. The order of the fields is V gene, D gene, J gene, clone size, CDR3 DNA, CDR3 protein. D genes are given only for firm matches. Size values are once, few and many counts, or a class for expanded clones, and some rows have none.

v_gene: TRBV6-5
d_gene: -
j_gene: TRBJ1-6
abundance: -
CDR3nt: TGTGCCAGCAGTTACGGCGGGGGGAGTTCACCCCTCCACTTT
CDR3aa: CASSYGGGSSPLHF

v_gene: TRBV7-2
d_gene: TRBD1
j_gene: TRBJ1-1
abundance: -
CDR3nt: TGTGCCAGCAGCTTAGACAGGGGGAACACTGAAGCTTTCTTT
CDR3aa: CASSLDRGNTEAFF

v_gene: TRBV6-2/TRBV6-3
d_gene: -
j_gene: TRBJ1-5
abundance: once
CDR3nt: TGTGCCAGCAGTTATGACAATAGCAATCAGCCCCAGCATTTT
CDR3aa: CASSYDNSNQPQHF

v_gene: TRBV4-1
d_gene: TRBD1
j_gene: TRBJ1-6
abundance: -
CDR3nt: TGCGCCAGCAGCCCAGGGGGACAGCGTTTTTATAATTCACCCCTCCACTTT
CDR3aa: CASSPGGQRFYNSPLHF

v_gene: TRBV10-3
d_gene: -
j_gene: TRBJ2-1
abundance: -
CDR3nt: TGTGCCATCAGTGAGTCCCCGGGACAAACTCCCTACAATGAGCAGTTCTTC
CDR3aa: CAISESPGQTPYNEQFF

v_gene: TRBV18
d_gene: -
j_gene: TRBJ1-4
abundance: -
CDR3nt: TGTGCCAGCTCACCAGGACGGGGGAATGAAAAACTGTTTTTT
CDR3aa: CASSPGRGNEKLFF

v_gene: TRBV18
d_gene: -
j_gene: TRBJ1-5
abundance: -
CDR3nt: TGTGCCAGCTCACCAACTCGTAATCAGCCCCAGCATTTT
CDR3aa: CASSPTRNQPQHF

v_gene: TRBV10-3
d_gene: TRBD1
j_gene: TRBJ1-1
abundance: once
CDR3nt: TGTGCCATCAGTACAACAGGGGGCACTGAAGCTTTCTTT
CDR3aa: CAISTTGGTEAFF

v_gene: TRBV4-2
d_gene: TRBD2
j_gene: TRBJ2-7
abundance: -
CDR3nt: TGTGCCAGCAGCCGTCGACTAGCGGGGGCCTCTTACGAGCAGTACTTC
CDR3aa: CASSRRLAGASYEQYF

v_gene: TRBV4-1
d_gene: -
j_gene: TRBJ1-1
abundance: few
CDR3nt: TGCGCCAGCAGCCAAGATCCTGAGACACCAAAAGCTTTCTTT
CDR3aa: CASSQDPETPKAFF

v_gene: TRBV3-1/TRBV3-2
d_gene: -
j_gene: TRBJ2-2
abundance: -
CDR3nt: TGTGCCAGCCCCCGGGGGAACACCGGGGAGCTGTTTTTT
CDR3aa: CASPRGNTGELFF

v_gene: TRBV28
d_gene: -
j_gene: TRBJ1-1
abundance: -
CDR3nt: TGTGCCAGCAGTATCGAGGTTCGAGCCACTGAAGCTTTCTTT
CDR3aa: CASSIEVRATEAFF

v_gene: TRBV6-1
d_gene: -
j_gene: TRBJ1-5
abundance: -
CDR3nt: TGTGCCAGCAGTGAGAGGATTCAGCAGCCCCAGCATTTT
CDR3aa: CASSERIQQPQHF

v_gene: TRBV28
d_gene: TRBD1
j_gene: TRBJ1-2
abundance: -
CDR3nt: TGTGCCAGCAACGCCCTCGGGACAGGGTATGGCTACACCTTC
CDR3aa: CASNALGTGYGYTF

v_gene: TRBV5-6
d_gene: TRBD1
j_gene: TRBJ1-4
abundance: -
CDR3nt: TGTGCCAGCACTCCCAGGGGGAATCCAACTAATGAAAAACTGTTTTTT
CDR3aa: CASTPRGNPTNEKLFF

v_gene: TRBV7-3
d_gene: TRBD2
j_gene: TRBJ2-1
abundance: -
CDR3nt: TGTGCCAGCAGCTTACGCGGGGGATTCTACAATGAGCAGTTCTTC
CDR3aa: CASSLRGGFYNEQFF

v_gene: TRBV3-1/TRBV3-2
d_gene: -
j_gene: TRBJ2-2
abundance: -
CDR3nt: TGTGCCAGCAGCCAAGAGGGGGCCTACACCGGGGAGCTGTTTTTT
CDR3aa: CASSQEGAYTGELFF

v_gene: TRBV5-1
d_gene: TRBD2
j_gene: TRBJ2-5
abundance: -
CDR3nt: TGCGCCAGCCAAATTTCGGGGGGAAAGACCCAGTACTTC
CDR3aa: CASQISGGKTQYF

v_gene: TRBV2
d_gene: TRBD2
j_gene: TRBJ2-3
abundance: -
CDR3nt: TGTGCCAGCAGTGGACGAGCGGGGGGGAACACAGATACGCAGTATTTT
CDR3aa: CASSGRAGGNTDTQYF

v_gene: TRBV5-1
d_gene: -
j_gene: TRBJ2-1
abundance: -
CDR3nt: TGCGCCAGCAGCTTGGTTACAAGGGGTGAGCAGTTCTTC
CDR3aa: CASSLVTRGEQFF

v_gene: TRBV27
d_gene: TRBD1
j_gene: TRBJ1-1
abundance: -
CDR3nt: TGTGCCAGCAGGCTGGGACAGGGAATAAGGGACACTGAAGCTTTCTTT
CDR3aa: CASRLGQGIRDTEAFF

v_gene: TRBV5-1
d_gene: TRBD2
j_gene: TRBJ2-2
abundance: -
CDR3nt: TGCGCCAGCAGCTTGTCAGCGGGACTAGCACCCGGGGAGCTGTTTTTT
CDR3aa: CASSLSAGLAPGELFF

v_gene: TRBV9
d_gene: -
j_gene: TRBJ1-1
abundance: -
CDR3nt: TGTGCCAGCAGGAAACAGGGTACATCGGGCAACACTGAAGCTTTCTTT
CDR3aa: CASRKQGTSGNTEAFF

v_gene: TRBV2
d_gene: TRBD1
j_gene: TRBJ1-3
abundance: -
CDR3nt: TGTGCCAGCAGTGGCCGGACAGGACCCATCTCTGGAAACACCATATATTTT
CDR3aa: CASSGRTGPISGNTIYF

v_gene: TRBV29-1
d_gene: TRBD1
j_gene: TRBJ1-3
abundance: -
CDR3nt: TGCAGCGTTGACGTCCGACAGGGGGCTACTGGAAACACCATATATTTT
CDR3aa: CSVDVRQGATGNTIYF

v_gene: TRBV7-9
d_gene: -
j_gene: TRBJ1-6
abundance: -
CDR3nt: TGTGCCAGCAGCTCCCACGGGGGGACGAATTCACCCCTCCACTTT
CDR3aa: CASSSHGGTNSPLHF

v_gene: TRBV28
d_gene: -
j_gene: TRBJ1-1
abundance: few
CDR3nt: TGTGCCAGCAGTTCCTCCGCCAGTCGCTTCAGGGCTGAAGCTTTCTTT
CDR3aa: CASSSSASRFRAEAFF

v_gene: TRBV5-1
d_gene: TRBD2
j_gene: TRBJ2-3
abundance: -
CDR3nt: TGCGCCAGCAGCTTGGTCGTGGGGGGGAGCACAGATACGCAGTATTTT
CDR3aa: CASSLVVGGSTDTQYF

v_gene: TRBV2
d_gene: TRBD1
j_gene: TRBJ1-4
abundance: -
CDR3nt: TGTGCCAGCAGATGGACAGGCGGGCGGTTTTTT
CDR3aa: CASRWTGGRFF

v_gene: TRBV28
d_gene: TRBD1
j_gene: TRBJ1-2
abundance: -
CDR3nt: TGTGCCAGCAGTTTTCGGACAGGGGTAAATGGCTACACCTTC
CDR3aa: CASSFRTGVNGYTF